Reported below is one T cell receptor (delta chain). What it binds is not known. The protein given by TCRdb reflects a much larger clone and differs at residue 16 from this DNA's translation, likely from a read error; the protein shown is the DNA's translation. The sample is drawn from a study of γδ T cells in repeated Plasmodium falciparum infection. Whole-study context: The natural-infection arm compared Malian children under seasonal malaria with matched Australian children. Four controlled malaria infections with P. falciparum NF54 spanned about 600 days. Study-wide results and caveats: Repeated controlled infections reportedly drove waves of new clonotype selection in Vdelta2-negative, mostly Vdelta1+, gammadelta repertoires. Malian children's Vdelta2-negative repertoires appeared more expanded and less diverse than Australians'.

With CATT, TCRdb re-called clones from the multiplex PCR reads. The table has about 50,000 delta-chain clones, roughly 2% seen once. Gammadelta T cells were flow-sorted from PBMC into Vgamma9/Vdelta2+ and Vdelta2-negative populations for bulk analysis. This CDR3 is built from 20 residues. The V gene's germline CDR1 is TVYSNPD and CDR2 GDNSRS (reference sequence). This chain links TRDV3 with TRDJ1; 8 positions match TRDD3. The J gene was not available in TCRdb and was assigned here by matching the DNA to germline segments. The TCR was taken from a pool of human donors (malaria-infected and uninfected, not separated). Sequenced input: gamma-delta T cells from blood. CDR3 protein: CAFSPPTLTGGRPYTEKLIF. The DNA of the CDR3 is TGTGCCTTTAGTCCTCCTACCTTGACTGGGGGTAGACCGTACACCGAGAAACTCATCTTT.